A single sample is the source of the 27 T cell receptor beta chains below, sequenced in a study of synovial regulatory T cells in juvenile arthritis. Synovial fluid was collected with matched peripheral blood from each patient with active arthritis. The data were produced by immunoSEQ multiplex PCR, yet TCRdb's version contains in-frame clones alone and is incomplete. Its listing shows under 3,500 clones. Sequenced sample: Treg cells from the synovium. These receptors came from a donor aged 2-30 years with juvenile idiopathic arthritis.

V usage is TRBV5-1 and J usage is TRBJ1-1; TCRdb's D call, TRBD1, is unchecked because there is no DNA. The germline V gene encodes CDR1 SGHRS and CDR2 YFSETQ. The CDR3 sequence is 14 residues long. A DNA sequence was not provided. The CDR3: CASSPGQGNTEAFF.

The V call is TRBV14, the J call TRBJ1-4; TCRdb reports TRBD1, a call that lacks DNA to check it against. Per the germline V gene, CDR1 is SGHDN and CDR2 is FVKESK. The CDR3 contains 13 residues. No DNA appears here. CDR3 sequence: CASSQGWAEKLFF.

The genes are TRBV7-9 and TRBJ2-5; TCRdb's D gene call, TRBD2, goes unchecked for lack of DNA. This CDR3 has 15 amino acids. No DNA is recorded. Looked up from germline, CDR1 is SEHNR and CDR2 is FQNEAQ (reference sequence). CDR3 protein: CASSIAGGGGETQYF.

V is TRBV6-5 and J is TRBJ1-4; without DNA, the TCRdb call of TRBD1 cannot be checked. The CDR3 totals 14 residues. No DNA appears here. Germline CDR1 is MNHEY and CDR2 is SVGAGI. This CDR3 reads CASSYSITDEKLFF.

Frequency places this clone as medium-sized. The chain has TRBV19 and TRBJ1-5; TCRdb's D gene call, TRBD1, goes unchecked for lack of DNA. This CDR3 comprises 16 residues. No DNA has been recorded. Germline CDR1 is LNHDA and CDR2 is SQIVND (reference sequence). Here the CDR3 reads CASRPRGQGISQPQHF.

The V and J genes are TRBV6-5 and TRBJ2-6; checking the TCRdb D call of TRBD2 is not possible without DNA. The CDR3 length is 16 residues. No nucleotide data were recorded. Germline CDR1 is MNHEY and CDR2 is SVGAGI. The CDR3 spells CASSYLTVAGANVLTF.

According to its frequency, this clone is medium-sized. This chain links TRBV6-1 with TRBJ2-7; TCRdb's assignment of TRBD1 cannot be checked, as there is no DNA. Germline V gene data show CDR1 as MNHNS and CDR2 as SASEGT. The CDR3 sequence is 13 residues long. A DNA sequence was not provided. This CDR3 is CASSRDRFVEQYF.

J is TRBJ1-2 and V is TRBV7-9; the D call from TCRdb, TRBD1, cannot be confirmed without DNA. Germline V gene sequence: CDR1 SEHNR, CDR2 FQNEAQ (reference sequence). The CDR3 runs to 14 residues. DNA was not recorded. The chain's CDR3 is CASRNLGQTYGYTF.

V is TRBV9 and J is TRBJ2-6; the D call of TRBD1 rests on TCRdb alone, since no DNA is present to check it. The CDR3 consists of 15 residues. No coding sequence is recorded. Germline V lookup: CDR1 SGDLS, CDR2 YYNGEE. The CDR3 spells CASSIQGAGANVLTF. The whole variable domain, filled in from reference TRBV9 and TRBJ2-6, reads DSGVTQTPKHLITATGQRVTLRCSPRSGDLSVYWYQQSLDQGLQFLIQYYNGEERAKGNILERFSAQQFPDLHSELNLSSLELGDSALYFCASSIQGAGANVLTFGAGSRLTVL.

This clone counts as medium-sized by frequency. The rearrangement uses TRBV10-1 and TRBJ2-1; checking the TCRdb D call of TRBD2 is not possible without DNA. Germline CDR1 and CDR2: WNHNN and SYGVQD (reference sequence). CDR3 length equals 12 residues. The DNA sequence is not available. The CDR3: CASSGTSGKQFF.

The chain links TRBV7-2 to TRBJ2-7; without DNA, the TCRdb call of TRBD2 cannot be checked. Per germline, CDR1 SGHTA and CDR2 FQGNSA. This CDR3 comprises 17 residues. No DNA sequence is on record. The CDR3 is CASSSYGGGRNWYEQYF.

The chain links TRBV6-6 to TRBJ1-2; absent DNA, TCRdb's TRBD1 call cannot be checked. The CDR3 contains 14 residues. DNA is not on record. Germline V CDR1 and CDR2: MNHNY, SVGAGI (reference sequence). The CDR3: CASSSLGRAYGYTF.

The V gene is TRBV5-4, the J gene TRBJ2-3; TCRdb names TRBD2, which stays unverified in the absence of DNA. CDR1 and CDR2 (germline): SGHNT, YYREEE (reference sequence). The CDR3 contains 15 residues. The protein alone is recorded here. The CDR3 sequence: CASSYSGSGADTQYF.

V and J are TRBV7-9 and TRBJ2-5; TCRdb's D call of TRBD2 is untestable without DNA. In germline, CDR1 is SEHNR, CDR2 FQNEAQ (reference sequence). This CDR3 region has 15 residues. Nucleotide data are not available. The CDR3 spells CASSFLAGRVETQYF.

The chain links TRBV6-4 to TRBJ1-2. CDR3 length equals 16 residues. No DNA is listed. Germline CDR1 is MRHNA and CDR2 is SNTAGT. CDR3 sequence: CASSERVGRYGDGYTF.

V is TRBV11-2 and J is TRBJ2-7. The CDR3 loop spans 12 amino acids. DNA for this receptor is not on file. CDR1 is SGHAT and CDR2 is FQNNGV in the germline V gene. CDR3 sequence reads: CASSLSGGEQYF.

This sequence joins TRBV2 and TRBJ2-5. From germline, CDR1 is SNHLY and CDR2 FYNNEI. The CDR3 covers 10 residues. The nucleotide record is missing. The CDR3 loop is CASSEIDQYF.

This clone registers medium-sized by frequency. The rearrangement uses TRBV6-6 and TRBJ2-1; the TRBD2 assignment by TCRdb is unverifiable without DNA. The CDR3 runs to 15 residues. There is no recorded DNA. CDR1 MNHNY and CDR2 SVGAGI come from the germline V gene (reference sequence). CDR3 residues: CASSSSAGTYNEQFF.

J is TRBJ1-5 and V is TRBV18; TCRdb lists TRBD1, though no DNA is available to test this call. The germline CDR1 and CDR2 sequences are KGHSH and LQKENI. There are 18 residues in the CDR3. No DNA accompanies this entry. CDR3 loop: CASSPIPGQGASNQPQHF.

This clone shows up as medium-sized by frequency. V usage is TRBV18 and J usage is TRBJ1-5; as DNA is missing, the TRBD1 call by TCRdb cannot be tested. This CDR3 is 14 amino acids long. The DNA sequence is not available. Germline loops: CDR1 KGHSH, CDR2 LQKENI. CDR3 residues: CASSPDRGAQPQHF.

According to its frequency, this clone is medium-sized. The chain is built from TRBV19 and TRBJ1-1; lacking DNA, the TRBD1 call made by TCRdb goes unchecked. The germline V gene has CDR1 LNHDA and CDR2 SQIVND (reference sequence). This CDR3 has 16 amino acids. No DNA is listed. CDR3 protein: CASTGGTGGWNTEAFF.

The rearrangement links TRBV5-1 to TRBJ2-5. In germline, CDR1 is SGHRS, CDR2 YFSETQ. CDR3 length equals 12 residues. No DNA has been recorded. The CDR3 sequence is CASSPSQETQYF.

The chain combines TRBV28 with TRBJ1-1. This CDR3 comprises 14 residues. There is no recorded DNA. Germline CDR1 MDHEN, CDR2 SYDVKM. CDR3 sequence: CASTLRGGNTEAFF.

The chain uses TRBV6-1 and TRBJ2-6; TCRdb lists TRBD1, though no DNA is available to test this call. The CDR3 loop spans 19 amino acids. No coding sequence is recorded. Germline V CDR1 and CDR2: MNHNS, SASEGT. The CDR3 loop is CASSVRPGQHYSGANVLTF.

The chain couples TRBV4-2 to TRBJ2-3. CDR1 is LGHNA, CDR2 YNFKEQ, per germline. This CDR3 has 18 amino acids. No coding sequence is recorded. CDR3 region: CASSQVNSVGVGTDTQYF.

The rearrangement joins TRBV27 to TRBJ2-6; TCRdb proposes TRBD1, but this gene call is untestable without DNA. The CDR3 contains 18 residues. DNA is not recorded here. Per germline, CDR1 MNHEY and CDR2 SMNVEV (reference sequence). The CDR3 loop reads CASSFTGGVSSGANVLTF.

The rearrangement joins TRBV2 to TRBJ1-1. The CDR3 is made up of 14 amino acids. No DNA was logged. Germline CDR1 and CDR2: SNHLY and FYNNEI. The CDR3 protein is CASRGTGRDTEAFF.